This TCR beta chain was identified during a study of cytomegalovirus exposure and HLA in healthy donors. Study-level points and caveats: The authors confirmed in vitro that three CMV-associated chains were specific for CMV antigens.

Comments on this clone: As yet, its antigen is unknown.

There are 13 residues in the CDR3. From germline, CDR1 is SEHNR and CDR2 FQNEAQ (reference sequence). Deletions cut 1 base from V and 6 bases from J, with 9 bases between. A multiplex PCR was run with 60 Vbeta primers and 13 Jbeta primers. Here immunoSEQ multiplex PCR was the method, and the copy in TCRdb shows in-frame clones only, minus some. The data hold about 140,000 clones, with less than 90% observed a single time. In nominal health when sampled, donors likely had unrecorded immune exposures nonetheless. Input material: PBMCs. This TCR was sampled from a boy between 2 and 15 years old in good health and CMV-seronegative. The V call is TRBV7-9, the J call TRBJ1-1; possibly TRBD1 for D (5 bases). In nucleotides, the CDR3 is TGTGCCAGCAGCTTAGAGACAGTCCCTGAAGCTTTCTTT. It encodes CASSLETVPEAFF.